These T cell receptor beta chains were read from a single sample in a study of blood T cell repertoires in COVID-19. Data came from immunoSEQ multiplex PCR; TCRdb stores just in-frame clones and leaves some out. The profile covers roughly 150,000 clones, with about 88% appearing a single time and 2.4% taken by the ten largest. The sequencing input was peripheral blood. These receptors originate from a woman aged 70-85 years with acute or convalescent COVID-19. CDR3s include the opening cysteine and the closing phenylalanine or tryptophan. The D gene is left open where the match is weak. Not every row has a clone size; where given, it reads once, few, many or a size class.

abundance,len,j_gene,d_gene,v_gene,CDR3nt,CDR3aa
-,14,TRBJ1-1,-,TRBV7-2,TGTGCCAGCAGCTTAGAAGAGACAGCCCGAGGAGCTTTCTTT,CASSLEETARGAFF
-,15,TRBJ2-7,-,TRBV10-1,TGCGCCAGCAGTGAGTCGCAACAGGGTGGTCGCGAGCAGTACTTC,CASSESQQGGREQYF
-,16,TRBJ1-6,-,TRBV7-8,TGTGCCAGCAGCCCCATCGGGCAGGGCTCCAGTTCACCCCTCCACTTT,CASSPIGQGSSSPLHF
-,16,TRBJ2-2,TRBD1,TRBV4-3,TGCGCCAGCAGCCAAGATCCGGGACAGGGGTCCAGGGAGCTGTTTTTT,CASSQDPGQGSRELFF
-,13,TRBJ1-1,-,TRBV19,TGTGCCAGTAGGCTAGTGGTGAACACTGAAGCTTTCTTT,CASRLVVNTEAFF
-,13,TRBJ1-1,-,TRBV6-5,TGTGCCGGGGTTTTGGGGGCGCGATCTGAAGCTTTCTTT,CAGVLGARSEAFF
-,15,TRBJ2-2,TRBD1,TRBV9,TGTGCCAGCAGCACTACAGGGGTAAACACCGGGGAGCTGTTTTTT,CASSTTGVNTGELFF
-,14,TRBJ1-1,-,TRBV6-5,TGTGCCAGCATTCGAAGGGAGGGGAACACTGAAGCTTTCTTT,CASIRREGNTEAFF
once,15,TRBJ2-3,TRBD2,TRBV7-2,TGTGCCAGCAGCTTAACTAGCGGGGGAGCAGATACGCAGTATTTT,CASSLTSGGADTQYF
-,15,TRBJ1-6,TRBD1,TRBV7-6,TGTGCCAGCAGCCTCGGACAGGGAAGTCCTTCACCCCTCCACTTT,CASSLGQGSPSPLHF
once,18,TRBJ1-5,TRBD1,TRBV7-6,TGTGCCAGCAGCTCCTCTACGCCGGGACAGGGAAAATATCAGCCCCAGCATTTT,CASSSSTPGQGKYQPQHF
few,14,TRBJ2-1,-,TRBV18,TGTGCCAGCTCACCACAGAGCTCCTACAATGAGCAGTTCTTC,CASSPQSSYNEQFF
-,13,TRBJ1-1,-,TRBV6-1,TGTGCCAGCAGTGATCCGTGGAGGACTGAAGCTTTCTTT,CASSDPWRTEAFF
-,12,TRBJ2-7,-,TRBV12-3/TRBV12-4,TGTGCCAGCAGTTTTTCGTCTCGTGAGCAGTACTTC,CASSFSSREQYF
-,16,TRBJ1-2,-,TRBV6-2/TRBV6-3,TGTGCCAGCAGTTACCCCATCGACAGGCCCCCAGATGGCTACACCTTC,CASSYPIDRPPDGYTF
-,14,TRBJ2-5,-,TRBV6-1,TGTGCCAGCAGTGAACCCACACAGGTGGCGACCCAGTACTTC,CASSEPTQVATQYF
-,15,TRBJ1-1,-,TRBV6-5,TGTGCCAGCAGTTACAGGGGAACAGGGTACACTGAAGCTTTCTTT,CASSYRGTGYTEAFF
-,17,TRBJ2-6,TRBD2,TRBV5-5,TGTGCCAGCGCTTTAGGACGGGGGGAATCTGGGGCCAACGTCCTGACTTTC,CASALGRGESGANVLTF
-,15,TRBJ1-2,TRBD1,TRBV19,TGTGCCAGTAGTTCCACAGGGGGCCTTAACTATGGCTACACCTTC,CASSSTGGLNYGYTF
-,17,TRBJ2-1,TRBD1,TRBV5-4,TGTGCCAGCAGCGCGATTTCCGGGACAGGGCGTTTCAATGAGCAGTTCTTC,CASSAISGTGRFNEQFF
-,16,TRBJ1-4,-,TRBV7-9,TGTGCCAGCAGCGGGTTGCCCGGCGGATCTAATGAAAAACTGTTTTTT,CASSGLPGGSNEKLFF
-,17,TRBJ1-5,-,TRBV19,TGTGCCAGTAGTATAAGGGCACAGGGAAGGGCTTTTCAGCCCCAGCATTTT,CASSIRAQGRAFQPQHF
-,16,TRBJ2-2,TRBD1,TRBV10-3,TGTGCCATCAGTGTCCCGACAGGGGGTACAGCCGGGGAGCTGTTTTTT,CAISVPTGGTAGELFF
-,14,TRBJ2-2,-,TRBV30,TGTGCCTGGAGTGGAAGGGTCCCCTCCGGGAAGCTGTTTTTT,CAWSGRVPSGKLFF
-,14,TRBJ2-5,-,TRBV7-8,TGTGCCAGCAGCCCACGGGGGATACAAGAGACCCAGTACTTC,CASSPRGIQETQYF
-,14,TRBJ2-3,-,TRBV4-2,TGTGCCAGCAGCCAAGGGGGGGGCACAGATACGCAGTATTTT,CASSQGGGTDTQYF
once,15,TRBJ1-3,TRBD1,TRBV7-2,TGTGCCAGCAGCCAGGGACAGAGCTCTGGAAACACCATATATTTT,CASSQGQSSGNTIYF
few,14,TRBJ2-5,-,TRBV10-3,TGTGCCATCAGTGAGTCGAACTTACAAGAGACCCAGTACTTC,CAISESNLQETQYF
-,11,TRBJ2-1,-,TRBV29-1,TGCAGCGTCTTAAACTACAATGAGCAGTTCTTC,CSVLNYNEQFF
-,14,TRBJ1-1,-,TRBV15,TGTGCCACCAGCGGCCGCAGGGTGAACACTGAAGCTTTCTTT,CATSGRRVNTEAFF
-,13,TRBJ1-2,TRBD1,TRBV12-3/TRBV12-4,TGTGCCAGCGCGGGACAGGGTTTCTATGGCTACACCTTC,CASAGQGFYGYTF
-,16,TRBJ1-1,TRBD1,TRBV11-2,TGTGCCAGCAGCCCACGATTGGGGACAGGACACACTGAAGCTTTCTTT,CASSPRLGTGHTEAFF
-,13,TRBJ1-2,TRBD1,TRBV12-3/TRBV12-4,TGTGCCAGCAGTAGGGGACAGGGATCAGGCTACACCTTC,CASSRGQGSGYTF
-,15,TRBJ2-1,TRBD2,TRBV4-2,TGTGCCAGCAGCTCGAGCGGGGGGGCGGTCAATGAGCAGTTCTTC,CASSSSGGAVNEQFF
once,15,TRBJ2-7,-,TRBV9,TGTGCCAGCAGCGTAGATTTAGCGAGCTCCTACGAGCAGTACTTC,CASSVDLASSYEQYF
-,15,TRBJ2-7,-,TRBV5-1,TGCGCCAGCAGCTCTATGGGGGCTAGCACCTACGAGCAGTACTTC,CASSSMGASTYEQYF
-,16,TRBJ2-5,TRBD1,TRBV6-2/TRBV6-3,TGTGCCAGCAGTCGGCCTTTGGACAGGGGGCAACAGACCCAGTACTTC,CASSRPLDRGQQTQYF
-,13,TRBJ1-2,-,TRBV19,TGTGCCAGTAGTATTATCAGTCAATATGGCTACACCTTC,CASSIISQYGYTF
-,16,TRBJ2-5,TRBD2,TRBV2,TGTGCCAGCTTACGGTGGCTAGCGGGGGGGCGAGAGACCCAGTACTTC,CASLRWLAGGRETQYF
-,10,TRBJ1-2,-,TRBV10-3,TGTGCCATCCCAAACTATGGCTACACCTTC,CAIPNYGYTF
-,13,TRBJ1-3,TRBD1,TRBV29-1,TGCAGCGTTCAGGACAGGGCTGGAAACACCATATATTTT,CSVQDRAGNTIYF
-,12,TRBJ1-2,TRBD1,TRBV2,TGTGCCAGCCGGGGACAGTCCTATGGCTACACCTTC,CASRGQSYGYTF
-,14,TRBJ1-3,-,TRBV5-6,TGTGCCAGCAGCCGCGACAGAAGCGGAAACACCATATATTTT,CASSRDRSGNTIYF